This T cell receptor beta chain was sequenced for a study of T cells in Graves' hyperthyroidism and ophthalmopathy. Study-wide results and limits: Using 13 V-J features, a model discriminated ophthalmopathy from stable hyperthyroidism. The model anticipated ophthalmopathy a median about 7 months pre-onset.

Amplification of TCR beta CDR3 regions was performed using RNA transcripts as template. During a first-round RT-PCR of the TCR CDR3, the HTBI primer set was used. TCRdb fed the multiplex PCR reads into MiXCR, producing one record per CDR3 protein. Of about 260,000 distinct CDR3 sequences in the sample, 15% to 20% are singletons; the top ten hold around 28%. With respect to this clonotype: As yet, its antigen is unknown.

This CDR3 is built from 15 residues. Germline CDR1 and CDR2: MDHEN and SYDVKM. V was clipped by 5 bases and J by 5 bases; unmatched bases: 5. The clonotype originates from a woman in her late teens or twenties with Graves' ophthalmopathy. The V gene is TRBV28, the J gene TRBJ2-7, with 14 bases fitting TRBD2. Sequencing was performed on blood. CDR3 nucleotide sequence: TGTGCCAGCAGTGGGTCGACTAGCGGGGGGGACGAGCAGTACTTC. As protein: CASSGSTSGGDEQYF.